Presented here are 2 T cell receptor beta chains from one specimen sequenced in a study of PD-1 blockade in classical Hodgkin lymphoma. Brentuximab vedotin exposure varied among the patients, all of whom had relapsed after autologous stem cell transplantation. Clones were sequenced by immunoSEQ multiplex PCR, and TCRdb holds only the in-frame ones, with some missing. The repertoire holds around 21,000 clones, with about 68% as singletons. The sample here was peripheral blood mononuclear cells (PBMCs), taken at baseline. The receptors originated from a human donor with classical Hodgkin lymphoma.

At least ten counts were recorded for this clone. The chain carries TRBV5-4 and TRBJ2-1; 12 bases align to TRBD2. The germline V gene encodes CDR1 SGHNT and CDR2 YYREEE (reference sequence). The V and J ends lost 3 bases and 2 bases, in that order; junction bases with no gene match: 3. The CDR3 totals 16 residues. CDR3 nucleotides: TGTGCCAGCAGCTCCAGGACTAGCGGGGCCTACAATGAGCAGTTCTTC. This sequence encodes CASSSRTSGAYNEQFF.

The V call is TRBV5-6, the J call TRBJ2-4; unclear D gene. Deletions cut 4 bases from V and 2 bases from J, with 16 bases between. Germline V gene data show CDR1 as SGHDT and CDR2 as YYEEEE. This CDR3 comprises 16 residues. CDR3: CASSGEERRTKNIQYF. Here the CDR3 DNA reads TGTGCCAGCAGCGGCGAGGAGAGGAGAACCAAAAACATTCAGTACTTC.